This TCR beta chain comes out of a study of shared clonotypes between healthy human individuals. Broader study findings: Apart from blood, nothing was sampled; tissue repertoires likely differ. The study found 4.5% to 6% of naive CD4 clonotypes shared across a handful of donors.

This clone was recorded only once. Its antigen is currently unknown. The CDR3 has 13 residues. Germline V gives CDR1 GTSNPN, CDR2 SVGIG (reference sequence). Deletions cut 0 bases from V and 7 bases from J, with 12 bases between. Every one of the donors was a Caucasian adult that lived in Nashville, Tennessee. CD4+ cells were split into CD45RA+ naive and CD45RA-negative memory subsets. The data were produced by immunoSEQ multiplex PCR, yet TCRdb's version contains in-frame clones alone and is incomplete. This table has about 1 million clones, roughly 70% appearing once. The J gene is TRBJ1-2, the V gene TRBV30; D call uncertain. The receptor was derived from a man between 18 and 35 years old in good health. Sequencing was carried out using memory CD4+ T cells sorted from blood. Subset in this sample: CD45RA-negative fraction. The CDR3 is CAWSVGLSGGYTF. CDR3 in DNA: TGTGCCTGGAGTGTGGGTCTTTCAGGTGGCTACACCTTC.